These 30 T cell receptor beta chains were all obtained from the same sample, sequenced in a study of blood T cell repertoires in COVID-19. Sequencing was performed with immunoSEQ multiplex PCR; in TCRdb, only in-frame clones are kept and a portion is missing. This table holds hundreds of thousands of clones, approximately 86% found once. The specimen sequenced was peripheral blood. These TCRs come from a woman between 65 and 79 years old with COVID-19, enrolled during active disease.

At least ten counts were recorded for this clone. The chain's CDR3 is CASRKTGPQETQYF. Here the CDR3 DNA reads TGTGCCAGCAGAAAGACAGGGCCCCAAGAGACCCAGTACTTC. This rearrangement joins TRBV7-9 to TRBJ2-5, with 7 bases that match TRBD1. The CDR3 length is 14 residues. Germline CDR1 reads SEHNR; CDR2 reads FQNEAQ (reference sequence). The J segment lost 1 base and the V segment lost 6 bases, leaving 5 bases of the junction unmatched.

The chain carries TRBV6-5 and TRBJ2-3, with TRBD2 matching over 9 bases. The germline V gene has CDR1 MNHEY and CDR2 SVGAGI. Germline trimming cut 7 bases from V and 3 bases from J; bases unmatched to any gene: 8. The CDR3 consists of 15 residues. The CDR3 sequence is CASTERGVRTDTQYF. The CDR3, as DNA: TGTGCCAGCACGGAGCGGGGGGTTAGGACAGATACGCAGTATTTT.

This clone was seen a few times. V gene TRBV30 combines with J gene TRBJ1-5; D is undetermined. The V gene's germline CDR1 is GTSNPN and CDR2 SVGIG (reference sequence). The V end lost 2 bases, the J end lost 3 bases, and 8 bases lay between the germline ends. CDR3 length: 13 amino acids. This CDR3 reads CAWSTRPNQPQHF. CDR3 sequence (DNA): TGTGCCTGGAGTACTAGGCCCAATCAGCCCCAGCATTTT.

V and J are TRBV9 and TRBJ2-2; 9 nucleotides line up with TRBD2. J gave up 1 base and V 2 bases, and 6 bases lay outside the gene matches. The CDR3 runs to 17 residues. Germline V gives CDR1 SGDLS, CDR2 YYNGEE. The CDR3 DNA reads TGTGCCAGCAGCGTGACCGCGGGGGGGCTGAACACCGGGGAGCTGTTTTTT. Its protein product is CASSVTAGGLNTGELFF.

This chain joins TRBV4-1 and TRBJ1-2; no reliable D call. V gave up 3 bases and J gave up 8 bases, with 16 bases separating them. Germline V lookup: CDR1 MGHRA, CDR2 YSYEKL. This CDR3 has 14 amino acids. The CDR3 is CASSHSPLGAGYTF. The CDR3 nucleotides are TGCGCCAGCAGCCACTCCCCCTTGGGCGCGGGCTACACCTTC.

V gene TRBV27 combines with J gene TRBJ1-2, with 7 bases aligning to TRBD1. Losses at the gene ends were 6 bases for V and 4 bases for J; bases not matched to a gene: 5. CDR1 and CDR2 from the germline V gene are MNHEY and SMNVEV (reference sequence). CDR3 length: 13 amino acids. CDR3 loop: CASRKAGGYGYTF. In DNA, the CDR3 is TGTGCCAGCAGGAAAGCAGGGGGCTATGGCTACACCTTC.

This CDR3 is CASSLNRGDEQFF. In DNA, the CDR3 is TGTGCCAGCTCACTCAACAGGGGTGATGAGCAGTTCTTC. The V call is TRBV18, the J call TRBJ2-1, with 7 bases lining up with TRBD1. V lost 4 bases, J lost 8 bases, and 5 bases stayed unmatched. Per germline, CDR1 KGHSH and CDR2 LQKENI. This CDR3 contains 13 residues.

V is TRBV24-1 and J is TRBJ1-4, with TRBD1 identical over 7 bases. V dropped 4 bases and J dropped 3; count of bases not matched to a gene: 4. Germline V CDR1 and CDR2: KGHDR, SFDVKD. CDR3 length: 15 amino acids. The CDR3 spells CATSDPTGSNEKLFF. The CDR3 region has the DNA TGTGCCACCAGTGACCCGACAGGGTCTAATGAAAAACTGTTTTTT.

In its sample, this clone was seen once. The CDR3 spells CASSGGGPDTQYF. The CDR3, as DNA: TGTGCCAGCAGCGGGGGGGGACCAGATACGCAGTATTTT. The genes are TRBV27 and TRBJ2-3, with TRBD2 matching over 8 bases. Germline V gives CDR1 MNHEY, CDR2 SMNVEV (reference sequence). V lost 6 bases to trimming and J lost 4 bases; unmatched junction nucleotides: 3. The CDR3 is 13 amino acids.

This clone was counted between two and nine times. This chain connects TRBV28 to TRBJ1-1; unclear D gene. The CDR3 has 11 amino acids. Trimming took 5 bases from V and 2 from J, leaving 3 bases between them. Germline lookup yields CDR1 MDHEN and CDR2 SYDVKM. The CDR3 sequence is CASSRNTEAFF. The CDR3 DNA reads as TGTGCCAGCAGTCGTAACACTGAAGCTTTCTTT.

CDR3 sequence: CASSEDRGGQPQHF. DNA for the CDR3: TGTGCCAGCAGTGAAGATAGAGGGGGTCAGCCCCAGCATTTT. The V gene is TRBV2, the J gene TRBJ1-5; D is perhaps TRBD1 (6 bases). Germline assignment: CDR1 SNHLY and CDR2 FYNNEI. The CDR3 loop spans 14 amino acids. Trimming shortened V by 1 base and J by 6 bases, and 10 bases separated the two germline ends.

CDR3 loop: CASLSLAGGNEQFF. CDR3 nucleotide sequence: TGTGCCTCACTATCTCTAGCGGGGGGCAATGAGCAGTTCTTC. This rearrangement joins TRBV30 to TRBJ2-1; 11 bases map to TRBD2. CDR1 GTSNPN and CDR2 SVGIG come from the germline V gene (reference sequence). J gave up 6 bases and V 7 bases, and 8 bases lay outside the gene matches. The CDR3 runs to 14 residues.

The chain recombines TRBV19 with TRBJ1-1; no firm D call. The V gene lost 2 bases and the J gene lost 6 bases, with 10 bases spanning the gap. Germline lookup yields CDR1 LNHDA and CDR2 SQIVND (reference sequence). The CDR3 has 13 residues. The CDR3 sequence: CASSILVGAEAFF. CDR3 nucleotide sequence: TGTGCCAGTAGTATATTGGTCGGGGCTGAAGCTTTCTTT. Variable domain in full (rest from reference TRBV19 and TRBJ1-1): DGGITQSPKYLFRKEGQNVTLSCEQNLNHDAMYWYRQDPGQGLRLIYYSQIVNDFQKGDIAEGYSVSREKKESFPLTVTSAQKNPTAFYLCASSILVGAEAFFGQGTRLTVV.

The chain carries TRBV30 and TRBJ2-2, with D maybe TRBD2 (7 bases). Germline loops: CDR1 GTSNPN, CDR2 SVGIG (reference sequence). The CDR3 contains 16 residues. The V gene lost 3 bases and the J gene lost 0 bases, with 14 bases spanning the gap. The CDR3 loop reads CAWRRGGLSNTGELFF. The CDR3 nucleotides are TGTGCCTGGAGAAGGGGGGGACTCTCGAACACCGGGGAGCTGTTTTTT.

The chain employs TRBV28 and TRBJ1-6, with 10 positions matching TRBD1. Losses at the gene ends were 5 bases for V and 7 bases for J; bases not matched to a gene: 8. The CDR3 sequence is 16 residues long. Germline V CDR1 and CDR2: MDHEN, SYDVKM. CDR3 sequence (DNA): TGTGCCAGCAGTCTTGGACAGGGGGTATTCAATTCACCCCTCCACTTT. Protein sequence: CASSLGQGVFNSPLHF.

The V and J genes are TRBV11-2 and TRBJ1-2; possibly TRBD1 for D (6 bases). Trimming took off 1 base at V and 2 bases at J, with 8 bases between the two ends. Per germline, CDR1 SGHAT and CDR2 FQNNGV. The CDR3 loop spans 14 amino acids. The CDR3 spells CASSLGGGNYGYTF. CDR3 in DNA: TGTGCCAGCAGCTTAGGCGGGGGCAACTATGGCTACACCTTC.

The gene calls are TRBV27 and TRBJ1-1; D is unclear. The V gene lost 7 bases and the J gene lost 0 bases, with 21 bases spanning the gap. Germline V gene lookup returns CDR1 MNHEY and CDR2 SMNVEV (reference sequence). The CDR3 totals 17 residues. This chain's CDR3 is CASNRGPGLGVNTEAFF. As DNA, the CDR3 is TGTGCCAGCAATCGAGGGCCGGGTCTGGGAGTGAACACTGAAGCTTTCTTT.

The V and J genes are TRBV30 and TRBJ1-2; D possibly corresponds to TRBD1 (6 bases). V was clipped by 3 bases and J by 7 bases, with 15 bases between them. Per the germline V gene, CDR1 is GTSNPN and CDR2 is SVGIG (reference sequence). The CDR3 runs 13 residues. This CDR3 reads CAWRLQGWGGYTF. Here the CDR3 DNA reads TGTGCCTGGAGGCTACAGGGTTGGGGTGGCTACACCTTC.

The rearrangement links TRBV3-1 (or the pseudogene TRBV3-2) to TRBJ2-2, with TRBD2 identical over 8 bases. The V gene's germline CDR1 is LGHDT and CDR2 YNNKEL (reference sequence). Unmatched junction bases numbered 7, after V lost 3 bases and J lost 7 bases. This CDR3 comprises 15 residues. CDR3 residues: CASSHGGLAGGELFF. As DNA, the CDR3 is TGTGCCAGCAGCCACGGAGGGCTAGCGGGCGGGGAGCTGTTTTTT.

This clone was picked up many times. V is TRBV2 and J is TRBJ1-6, with no clear D. Germline lookup yields CDR1 SNHLY and CDR2 FYNNEI. The CDR3 loop spans 14 amino acids. V shed 1 base and J shed 6 bases, with 7 bases lying between them. CDR3 DNA: TGTGCCAGCAGTGAAGTGGCCCGTAATTCACCCCTCCACTTT. This codes for CASSEVARNSPLHF. Drawing the rest from reference TRBV2 and TRBJ1-6, the complete variable domain is EPEVTQTPSHQVTQMGQEVILRCVPISNHLYFYWYRQILGQKVEFLVSFYNNEISEKSEIFDDQFSVERPDGSNFTLKIRSTKLEDSAMYFCASSEVARNSPLHFGNGTRLTVT.

The CDR3 loop reads CASSYSAGALNYGYTF. The CDR3 nucleotides are TGTGCCAGCAGTTACTCCGCGGGGGCGCTTAACTATGGCTACACCTTC. The rearrangement uses TRBV6-5 and TRBJ1-2; D might be TRBD1 (6 bases). CDR1 and CDR2 from the germline V gene are MNHEY and SVGAGI. The CDR3 has 16 amino acids. Trimming removed 0 bases at V and 1 base at J, with 12 bases between.

The genes are TRBV19 and TRBJ1-1; D possibly corresponds to TRBD1 (6 bases). V was pared by 4 bases and J by 6 bases, with 9 bases between. The CDR3 has 12 residues. From germline, CDR1 is LNHDA and CDR2 SQIVND (reference sequence). The CDR3 sequence: CASSTGAPEAFF. The CDR3 DNA is TGTGCCAGTAGTACAGGGGCCCCTGAAGCTTTCTTT.

The gene calls are TRBV5-6 and TRBJ2-7; the match to TRBD1 covers 10 bases. J lost 5 bases, V lost 5 bases, and 4 bases had no gene match. The CDR3 sequence is 13 residues long. The germline V gene encodes CDR1 SGHDT and CDR2 YYEEEE. Here the CDR3 reads CASSLGTGDEQYF. CDR3 DNA sequence: TGTGCCAGCAGTTTAGGGACAGGGGACGAGCAGTACTTC. Full variable domain (outside the CDR3, taken from reference TRBV5-6 and TRBJ2-7): DAGVTQSPTHLIKTRGQQVTLRCSPKSGHDTVSWYQQALGQGPQFIFQYYEEEERQRGNFPDRFSGHQFPNYSSELNVNALLLGDSALYLCASSLGTGDEQYFGPGTRLTVT.

This sequence joins TRBV2 and TRBJ2-3; 11 bases agree with TRBD2. There are 16 residues in the CDR3. The junction had 4 bases not matched to a gene; V was cut back by 4 bases and J by 1 base. Germline V gives CDR1 SNHLY, CDR2 FYNNEI. CDR3 protein: CASSVGTSGRTDTQYF. For the CDR3, the DNA is TGTGCCAGCAGTGTTGGGACTAGCGGTCGCACAGATACGCAGTATTTT.

The chain is built from TRBV7-2 and TRBJ1-2, with 9 bases that match TRBD1. The germline V gene encodes CDR1 SGHTA and CDR2 FQGNSA. Unmatched junction bases numbered 16, after V lost 4 bases and J lost 7 bases. This CDR3 contains 17 residues. CDR3 DNA: TGTGCCAGCAGCTCCCAGGCCGGGACAGGGCCCTTAGGTGGCTACACCTTC. Its translation is CASSSQAGTGPLGGYTF. The complete variable domain, with remaining parts taken from reference TRBV7-2 and TRBJ1-2, reads GAGVSQSPSNKVTEKGKDVELRCDPISGHTALYWYRQSLGQGLEFLIYFQGNSAPDKSGLPSDRFSAERTGGSVSTLTIQRTQQEDSAVYLCASSSQAGTGPLGGYTFGSGTRLTVV.

The sample holds a few counts of this clone. V and J are TRBV11-2 and TRBJ1-2; D is perhaps TRBD1 (6 bases). Germline loops: CDR1 SGHAT, CDR2 FQNNGV. The CDR3 is made up of 16 amino acids. Trimming took off 5 bases at V and 0 bases at J, with 16 bases between the two ends. CDR3 coding DNA: TGTGCCAGCAGCCCTATGACAGGAGCTACTAACTATGGCTACACCTTC. This translates into CASSPMTGATNYGYTF.

The V gene is TRBV3-1 (or the pseudogene TRBV3-2), the J gene TRBJ1-6; a possible D gene is TRBD1 (5 bases). This CDR3 comprises 15 residues. Looked up from germline, CDR1 is LGHDT and CDR2 is YNNKEL (reference sequence). Trimming pared 4 bases from V and 10 bases from J, leaving 17 bases between. DNA for the CDR3: TGTGCCAGCAGCCCCACCAGGGTTCTTTACTCACCCCTCCACTTT. As protein: CASSPTRVLYSPLHF.

V gene TRBV20-1 combines with J gene TRBJ1-4; D is unclear. Germline loops: CDR1 DFQATT, CDR2 SNEGSKA (reference sequence). V dropped 3 bases and J dropped 4 bases, with 6 bases sitting between them. The CDR3 length is 12 residues. CDR3 in amino acids: CSASLYNEKLFF. The CDR3, as DNA: TGCAGTGCTAGTCTTTATAATGAAAAACTGTTTTTT.

Comments on this clone: A junction end diverges from the germline sequence, so it may reflect a read error. This chain links TRBV7-2 with TRBJ2-1, with 11 bases fitting TRBD2. The CDR3 is 15 amino acids. Germline V gene data show CDR1 as SGHTA and CDR2 as FQGNSA. The CDR3 spells CASSIAGGRVNEQFF. Here the CDR3 DNA reads TGTGCCAGCAGCATAGCGGGGGGGAGGGTCAATGAGCAGTTCTTC.

The genes are TRBV6-4 and TRBJ2-2; 8 positions agree with TRBD2. After removal of 2 bases from V and 8 bases from J, the junction contained 16 bases not matched to a gene. The germline gives CDR1 MRHNA, CDR2 SNTAGT. This CDR3 spans 18 amino acids. The CDR3 DNA is TGTGCCAGCAGTGACGGGTCGACTAGCGCGGCCCCCCTGGGGGAGCTGTTTTTT. Its translation is CASSDGSTSAAPLGELFF.